These 22 T cell receptor beta chains were sequenced from one sample in a study of shared clonotypes between healthy human individuals. CD45RO negativity and positive selection for CCR7 defined naive CD8 cells, a population that excluded terminally differentiated effector memory CD45RA+ cells. Produced via immunoSEQ multiplex PCR; TCRdb's table is partial and in-frame only. The table has millions of clones, approximately 95% seen once. Sequencing was carried out using naive CD8+ T cells sorted from blood. These receptors came from a man between 18 and 29 years old in good health.

This chain joins TRBV4-3 and TRBJ2-1, with D hard to call. Trimming left V 0 bases short and J 9 bases short, with 9 bases between. The germline V gene has CDR1 LGHNA and CDR2 YSLEER. The CDR3 has 13 residues. CDR3 DNA: TGCGCCAGCAGCCAAGACCTTCAGAGTGAGCAGTTCTTC. This translates into CASSQDLQSEQFF.

The rearrangement uses TRBV4-1 and TRBJ2-3; D possibly matches TRBD1 or TRBD2 (5 bases each). There are 19 residues in the CDR3. Germline CDR1 and CDR2: MGHRA and YSYEKL. Deletions cut 4 bases from V and 2 bases from J, with 25 bases between. The CDR3 bases are TGCGCCAGCAGCCTATCCCCCCTCGGGACCGGGATGAACACAGATACGCAGTATTTT. This gives the protein CASSLSPLGTGMNTDTQYF.

This clone was detected a few times. The V gene is TRBV19, the J gene TRBJ2-3, with 12 positions matching TRBD2. Germline CDR1 LNHDA, CDR2 SQIVND (reference sequence). The CDR3 is 16 amino acids. The V and J ends lost 9 bases and 5 bases, in that order; junction bases with no gene match: 12. In nucleotides, the CDR3 is TGTGCCAGCCAACCCCCTTGGACTAGCGGGGAAGATACGCAGTATTTT. This codes for CASQPPWTSGEDTQYF.

This chain joins TRBV30 and TRBJ1-2; TRBD1 matches 7 bases. V dropped 7 bases and J dropped 5; count of bases not matched to a gene: 10. This CDR3 spans 13 amino acids. Germline lookup yields CDR1 GTSNPN and CDR2 SVGIG (reference sequence). CDR3 in amino acids: CASRQGPIYGYTF. Written as DNA, the CDR3 is TGTGCCTCACGACAGGGACCTATTTATGGCTACACCTTC.

This chain joins TRBV5-4 and TRBJ2-5; 9 positions match TRBD2. The CDR3 covers 14 residues. Trimming cost V 3 bases and J 4 bases; bases outside gene matches: 4. The germline CDR1 and CDR2 sequences are SGHNT and YYREEE (reference sequence). The CDR3 reads CASSWELAGETQYF. The DNA for the CDR3 is TGTGCCAGCAGCTGGGAACTAGCGGGAGAGACCCAGTACTTC. Full variable domain (rest looked up from reference TRBV5-4 and TRBJ2-5): ETGVTQSPTHLIKTRGQQVTLRCSSQSGHNTVSWYQQALGQGPQFIFQYYREEENGRGNFPPRFSGLQFPNYSSELNVNALELDDSALYLCASSWELAGETQYFGPGTRLLVL.

The genes are TRBV7-9 and TRBJ2-5; D is perhaps TRBD2 (5 bases). With 5 bases removed from V and 4 bases from J, the gap between germline ends came to 20 bases. The length of the CDR3 is 16 residues. From germline, CDR1 is SEHNR and CDR2 FQNEAQ (reference sequence). The CDR3 loop reads CASSPPGADSRETQYF. CDR3 bases: TGTGCCAGCAGCCCGCCCGGAGCGGACTCTCGAGAGACCCAGTACTTC.

The V gene is TRBV7-9, the J gene TRBJ1-4; no reliable D call. The CDR3 has 15 amino acids. The germline CDR1 and CDR2 sequences are SEHNR and FQNEAQ (reference sequence). Trimming cost V 6 bases and J 0 bases, with 11 bases left between them. CDR3 loop: CASRGLGATNEKLFF. CDR3 nucleotide sequence: TGTGCCAGCAGAGGCCTTGGCGCAACTAATGAAAAACTGTTTTTT.

This chain uses TRBV4-3 with TRBJ1-6, with no clear D. Germline V gives CDR1 LGHNA, CDR2 YSLEER. The CDR3 is made up of 16 amino acids. Trimming pared 3 bases from V and 9 bases from J, leaving 18 bases between. CDR3 sequence (DNA): TGCGCCAGCAGCCAGAAGGGAGGTAGTATTGGTTCACCCCTCCACTTT. Its translation is CASSQKGGSIGSPLHF.

The chain joins TRBV10-3 to TRBJ1-1; TRBD1 is a possible D gene (5 bases). The germline V gene has CDR1 ENHRY and CDR2 SYGVKD. V shed 2 bases and J shed 3 bases, with 22 bases lying between them. There are 18 residues in the CDR3. CDR3 in amino acids: CAISEPISPGSSDTEAFF. The CDR3 nucleotides read TGTGCCATCAGTGAGCCAATCAGCCCAGGGTCCTCGGACACTGAAGCTTTCTTT.

V gene TRBV4-1 combines with J gene TRBJ2-5; no definite D call. CDR3 length: 15 amino acids. Trimming pared 1 base from V and 2 bases from J, leaving 11 bases between. Germline V gene lookup returns CDR1 MGHRA and CDR2 YSYEKL. In nucleotides, the CDR3 is TGCGCCAGCAGCCAAGTCCTCCGGCGACAAGAGACCCAGTACTTC. Encoded protein: CASSQVLRRQETQYF.

V is TRBV5-4 and J is TRBJ2-3, with a tentative D call TRBD1 (7 bases). Trimming left V 0 bases short and J 1 base short, with 12 bases between. The CDR3 is 16 amino acids. Germline CDR1 reads SGHNT; CDR2 reads YYREEE (reference sequence). In nucleotides, the CDR3 is TGTGCCAGCAGCTTGGGGCAGGGGGAGGGCACAGATACGCAGTATTTT. It is translated as CASSLGQGEGTDTQYF.

The J gene is TRBJ1-6, the V gene TRBV5-6; D possibly corresponds to TRBD1 (5 bases). Between the trimmed V and J ends, which lost 2 bases and 0 bases, there was a span of 9 bases. CDR3 size: 16 residues. Germline CDR1 is SGHDT and CDR2 is YYEEEE. Written as DNA, the CDR3 is TGTGCCAGCAGCTTCGAGGGGTCCTCCTATAATTCACCCCTCCACTTT. This codes for CASSFEGSSYNSPLHF.

V usage is TRBV5-1 and J usage is TRBJ2-1; the D gene is possibly TRBD2 (5 bases). Germline V lookup: CDR1 SGHRS, CDR2 YFSETQ. Trimming removed 4 bases from V and 7 bases from J, with 12 bases in between. This CDR3 has 13 residues. The CDR3 here is CASSVILGNEQFF. CDR3 sequence (DNA): TGCGCCAGCAGCGTAATACTAGGGAATGAGCAGTTCTTC. The complete variable domain, with remaining parts taken from reference TRBV5-1 and TRBJ2-1, reads KAGVTQTPRYLIKTRGQQVTLSCSPISGHRSVSWYQQTPGQGLQFLFEYFSETQRNKGNFPGRFSGRQFSNSRSEMNVSTLELGDSALYLCASSVILGNEQFFGPGTRLTVL.

The V call is TRBV11-2, the J call TRBJ1-1, with D hard to call. The CDR3 sequence is 17 residues long. CDR1 and CDR2 from the germline V gene are SGHAT and FQNNGV. The V end lost 4 bases, the J end lost 1 base, and 19 bases lay between the germline ends. The CDR3, as DNA: TGTGCCAGCAGCTCCTTTAGTCGTGGAAAGGGGAACACTGAAGCTTTCTTT. Translating it yields CASSSFSRGKGNTEAFF.

This rearrangement joins TRBV6-5 to TRBJ2-7; D may be TRBD1 (6 bases). The V end lost 9 bases, the J end lost 0 bases, and 12 bases lay between the germline ends. The CDR3 is made up of 13 amino acids. Germline V lookup: CDR1 MNHEY, CDR2 SVGAGI. In DNA form, the CDR3 reads TGTGCCAGTCAGCCGGGACACTCCTACGAGCAGTACTTC. Translation gives CASQPGHSYEQYF.

A note on this clone: This specimen includes other DNA sequences encoding the same CDR3. The chain has TRBV6-5 and TRBJ1-5; no clear D gene. The CDR3 extends over 13 amino acids. CDR1 and CDR2 from the germline V gene are MNHEY and SVGAGI. Trimming left V 3 bases short and J 0 bases short, with 3 bases between. For the CDR3, the DNA is TGTGCCAGCAGTTATGGTAGCAATCAGCCCCAGCATTTT. Protein product: CASSYGSNQPQHF.

The chain couples TRBV29-1 to TRBJ1-2; no firm D call. Trimming pared 1 base from V and 4 bases from J, leaving 13 bases between. Germline V gene lookup returns CDR1 SQVTM and CDR2 ANQGSEA. The CDR3 has 14 amino acids. CDR3: CSVEGGSLGYGYTF. CDR3 bases: TGCAGCGTTGAAGGCGGCAGCCTGGGCTATGGCTACACCTTC.

This chain joins TRBV11-2 and TRBJ2-1; D is uncertain. Trimming took 5 bases from V and 0 from J, leaving 11 bases between them. There are 15 residues in the CDR3. Per germline, CDR1 SGHAT and CDR2 FQNNGV. CDR3 loop: CASSPQTRSYNEQFF. As DNA, the CDR3 is TGTGCCAGCAGCCCCCAAACCCGCTCCTACAATGAGCAGTTCTTC.

V is TRBV5-1 and J is TRBJ2-3, with D possibly matching TRBD2 (5 bases). The CDR3 is 16 residues long. Germline values: CDR1 SGHRS, CDR2 YFSETQ. Trimming cost V 4 bases and J 4 bases, with 19 bases left between them. Here the CDR3 reads CASSLGRGPGADTQYF. The DNA of the CDR3 is TGCGCCAGCAGCCTCGGTCGAGGGCCCGGGGCAGATACGCAGTATTTT.

As for this clone: The sample holds other DNA sequences that translate to the same CDR3. CDR3 region: CASSLTGVTEAFF. In DNA form, the CDR3 reads TGTGCCAGCAGTCTGACAGGGGTCACTGAAGCTTTCTTT. The chain couples TRBV27 to TRBJ1-1, with TRBD1 identical over 8 bases. The CDR3 has 13 residues. The V and J ends lost 5 bases and 4 bases, in that order; junction bases with no gene match: 3. CDR1 and CDR2 (germline): MNHEY, SMNVEV (reference sequence).

With regard to this clone: Other DNA sequences of this sample code for an identical CDR3. This chain uses TRBV27 with TRBJ1-5, with a possible D match to TRBD1 (5 bases). The CDR3 length is 14 residues. Looked up from germline, CDR1 is MNHEY and CDR2 is SMNVEV (reference sequence). Trimming removed 3 bases from V and 2 bases from J, with 8 bases in between. CDR3 region: CASSLQGGNQPQHF. CDR3 nucleotides: TGTGCCAGCAGTTTGCAGGGAGGCAATCAGCCCCAGCATTTT.

The chain uses TRBV6-5 and TRBJ1-2; TRBD1 aligns across 7 bases. The CDR3 contains 14 residues. The germline V gene encodes CDR1 MNHEY and CDR2 SVGAGI. Losses at the gene ends were 5 bases for V and 7 bases for J; bases not matched to a gene: 10. CDR3 sequence: CASSLTTGSFGYTF. The CDR3 DNA follows: TGTGCCAGCAGTCTAACGACAGGGTCTTTTGGCTACACCTTC.